The T cell receptor (beta chain) described here comes from a study of blood T cell repertoires in COVID-19. Study background: The analysed material was cDNA or gDNA that came from T cells, B-cell-depleted T cells, or PBMCs.

The J segment lost 5 bases and the V segment lost 5 bases, leaving 2 bases of the junction unmatched. This CDR3 comprises 14 residues. From germline, CDR1 is SGHTA and CDR2 FQGNSA. The table came from immunoSEQ multiplex PCR; TCRdb's copy has only in-frame clones and leaves some out. The table has about 300,000 clones, less than 90% seen once; the top ten hold approximately 12%. The receptor was isolated from a human donor in a cohort sampled during active COVID-19. Sequenced: peripheral blood. The chain has TRBV7-2 and TRBJ1-6; 8 bases map to TRBD1. CDR3 sequence: CASSPTGDNSPLHF. As DNA, the CDR3 is TGTGCCAGCAGCCCGACAGGGGATAATTCACCCCTCCACTTT. Drawing the rest from reference TRBV7-2 and TRBJ1-6, the complete variable domain is GAGVSQSPSNKVTEKGKDVELRCDPISGHTALYWYRQSLGQGLEFLIYFQGNSAPDKSGLPSDRFSAERTGGSVSTLTIQRTQQEDSAVYLCASSPTGDNSPLHFGNGTRLTVT.